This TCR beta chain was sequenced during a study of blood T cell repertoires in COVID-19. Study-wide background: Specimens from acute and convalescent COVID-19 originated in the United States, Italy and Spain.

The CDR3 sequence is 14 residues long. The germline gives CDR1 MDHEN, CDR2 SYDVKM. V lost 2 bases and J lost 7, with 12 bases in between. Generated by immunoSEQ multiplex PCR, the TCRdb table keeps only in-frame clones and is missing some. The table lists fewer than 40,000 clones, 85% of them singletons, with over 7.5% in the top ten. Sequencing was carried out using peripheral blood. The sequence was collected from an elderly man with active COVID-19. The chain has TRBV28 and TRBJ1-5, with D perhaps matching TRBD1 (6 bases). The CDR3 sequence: CASSLAQGSQPQHF. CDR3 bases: TGTGCCAGCAGTTTAGCACAGGGAAGCCAGCCCCAGCATTTT.